Shown below are 16 T cell receptor beta chains from a single sample sequenced in a study of cytomegalovirus exposure and HLA in healthy donors. Primers for the PCR totalled 60 Vbeta and 13 Jbeta. Assay: immunoSEQ multiplex PCR; the TCRdb copy retains only in-frame clones and omits some. Of fewer than 200,000 clones in the sample, approximately 79% were seen once. Sequenced input: PBMCs. These receptors originate from a man between 35 and 55 years old in good health and CMV-seronegative.

The chain recombines TRBV30 with TRBJ2-1; D perhaps matches TRBD2 (5 bases). The CDR3 has 14 amino acids. CDR1 is GTSNPN and CDR2 is SVGIG in the germline V gene (reference sequence). V shed 2 bases and J shed 5 bases, with 13 bases lying between them. The CDR3 here is CAWSNGNRDNEQFF. DNA for the CDR3: TGTGCCTGGAGTAACGGGAATCGGGACAATGAGCAGTTCTTC.

This chain joins TRBV18 and TRBJ2-1, with 13 nucleotides matching TRBD2. The CDR3 totals 16 residues. Germline trimming cut 3 bases from V and 8 bases from J; bases unmatched to any gene: 7. Germline V CDR1 and CDR2: KGHSH, LQKENI. CDR3 protein: CASSPIEGLAGDEQFF. CDR3 DNA: TGTGCCAGCTCACCGATTGAAGGACTAGCGGGAGATGAGCAGTTCTTC.

V and J are TRBV28 and TRBJ2-7; a possible D gene is TRBD2 (5 bases). Trimming removed 3 bases at V and 3 bases at J, with 12 bases between. Germline-derived CDR1 and CDR2 are MDHEN and SYDVKM. The CDR3 covers 14 residues. The CDR3 DNA sequence: TGTGCCAGCAGTTTTAGTCTAGCTCTCTACGAGCAGTACTTC. Translation gives CASSFSLALYEQYF.

The chain links TRBV10-3 to TRBJ2-3; the match to TRBD1 covers 10 bases. The junction had 7 bases not matched to a gene; V was cut back by 7 bases and J by 3 bases. The CDR3 sequence is 15 residues long. Germline V gene lookup returns CDR1 ENHRY and CDR2 SYGVKD. CDR3 bases: TGTGCCATCACCCGGACAGGGGGGGAGACAGATACGCAGTATTTT. It translates to CAITRTGGETDTQYF.

V gene TRBV6-1 combines with J gene TRBJ1-4; 9 nucleotides match TRBD1. This CDR3 contains 14 residues. V shed 6 bases, J shed 6 bases, and the junction held 5 bases outside the gene matches. Germline values: CDR1 MNHNS, CDR2 SASEGT. As DNA, the CDR3 is TGTGCCAGCAGCGGGACAGGGAAAGATGAAAAACTGTTTTTT. It codes for CASSGTGKDEKLFF.

This clone showed up just once. The CDR3 here is CASSAVMGAVGELFF. CDR3 nucleotide sequence: TGTGCCAGTAGTGCAGTCATGGGGGCGGTCGGGGAGCTGTTTTTT. V gene TRBV19 combines with J gene TRBJ2-2; possible D gene TRBD1, 6 bases. Germline CDR1 and CDR2: LNHDA and SQIVND (reference sequence). Trimming removed 5 bases at V and 7 bases at J, with 17 bases between. This CDR3 region has 15 residues. The full variable domain, in which reference TRBV19 and TRBJ2-2 provide the parts outside the CDR3, is DGGITQSPKYLFRKEGQNVTLSCEQNLNHDAMYWYRQDPGQGLRLIYYSQIVNDFQKGDIAEGYSVSREKKESFPLTVTSAQKNPTAFYLCASSAVMGAVGELFFGEGSRLTVL.

The count of this clone is one. The V gene is TRBV4-3, the J gene TRBJ2-2; weak D call: TRBD1 (5 bases). Germline lookup yields CDR1 LGHNA and CDR2 YSLEER. There are 20 residues in the CDR3. Trimming removed 2 bases from V and 4 bases from J, with 26 bases in between. CDR3 residues: CASSQYPLITGTAGTGELFF. In nucleotides, the CDR3 is TGCGCCAGCAGCCAATATCCCTTGATCACAGGCACGGCAGGCACCGGGGAGCTGTTTTTT.

V and J are TRBV7-2 and TRBJ2-5; TRBD1 matches at 11 bases. The J call may be in error: the DNA end matches TRBJ2-7 better. This CDR3 has 15 amino acids. CDR1 is SGHTA, CDR2 FQGNSA, per germline. DNA of the CDR3: TGTGCCAGCAGCCAAGGACAGGGGGCCTCCTACGAGCAGTACTTC. This codes for CASSQGQGASYEQYF.

A single count supports this clone. The V call is TRBV4-3, the J call TRBJ2-7; TRBD1 matches at 9 bases. The CDR3 extends over 14 amino acids. With V trimmed by 5 bases and J by 7 bases, 9 bases remained unmatched. The germline gives CDR1 LGHNA, CDR2 YSLEER. The CDR3 DNA sequence: TGCGCCAGCAGCTATACAGGGGGCGGGGGAGAGCAGTACTTC. Protein: CASSYTGGGGEQYF.

This chain uses TRBV7-2 with TRBJ1-2; a weak D match, TRBD1 (6 bases). The germline gives CDR1 SGHTA, CDR2 FQGNSA. V lost 0 bases to trimming and J lost 6 bases, with 14 bases between them. The CDR3 is 15 residues long. Written as DNA, the CDR3 is TGTGCCAGCAGCTTAGCCCAGGCAGGGGTAAATGGCTACACCTTC. Translated: CASSLAQAGVNGYTF. Full variable domain (remainder filled in from reference TRBV7-2 and TRBJ1-2): GAGVSQSPSNKVTEKGKDVELRCDPISGHTALYWYRQSLGQGLEFLIYFQGNSAPDKSGLPSDRFSAERTGGSVSTLTIQRTQQEDSAVYLCASSLAQAGVNGYTFGSGTRLTVV.

The chain recombines TRBV9 with TRBJ1-2; 8 bases line up with TRBD1. Germline lookup yields CDR1 SGDLS and CDR2 YYNGEE. The V and J ends lost 3 bases and 7 bases, in that order; junction bases with no gene match: 2. The CDR3 is 12 amino acids. The CDR3 DNA follows: TGTGCCAGCAGCGGAACAGGGGGTGGCTACACCTTC. This codes for CASSGTGGGYTF.

The chain employs TRBV18 and TRBJ2-1; TRBD2 matches 8 bases. Germline CDR1 and CDR2: KGHSH and LQKENI. The CDR3 spans 14 residues. J lost 5 bases, V lost 5 bases, and 5 bases had no gene match. CDR3 sequence: CASSYREGNNEQFF. The CDR3, as DNA: TGTGCCAGCTCATATCGGGAGGGAAACAATGAGCAGTTCTTC.

The rearrangement joins TRBV28 to TRBJ1-5; 9 nucleotides match TRBD1. The CDR3 has 17 residues. The germline V gene has CDR1 MDHEN and CDR2 SYDVKM. The ends lost 5 bases at V and 0 bases at J; junction bases unmatched: 8. DNA for the CDR3: TGTGCCAGCAGTCAGGACAGGGGACCTTATAGCAATCAGCCCCAGCATTTT. It is translated as CASSQDRGPYSNQPQHF.

This clone has more than one count but fewer than ten. This chain connects TRBV6-1 to TRBJ2-1; 10 nucleotides match TRBD2. With V trimmed by 8 bases and J by 6 bases, 4 bases remained unmatched. Germline V gene sequence: CDR1 MNHNS, CDR2 SASEGT. This CDR3 comprises 13 residues. The CDR3: CASASGSGNEQFF. DNA of the CDR3: TGTGCCAGCGCTAGCGGGAGTGGCAATGAGCAGTTCTTC.

This clone occurred a few times. The chain joins TRBV5-1 to TRBJ2-1; D is ambiguous. The CDR3 sequence is 14 residues long. V gave up 0 bases and J gave up 6 bases, with 10 bases separating them. CDR1 and CDR2 from the germline V gene are SGHRS and YFSETQ. The CDR3 nucleotides are TGCGCCAGCAGCTTGGATAGTGGGCGCAATGAGCAGTTCTTC. Amino acid sequence: CASSLDSGRNEQFF. Full variable domain (missing parts from reference TRBV5-1 and TRBJ2-1): KAGVTQTPRYLIKTRGQQVTLSCSPISGHRSVSWYQQTPGQGLQFLFEYFSETQRNKGNFPGRFSGRQFSNSRSEMNVSTLELGDSALYLCASSLDSGRNEQFFGPGTRLTVL.

Remarks on this clone: A read error may produce the germline difference seen at one junction end. The CDR3 region is CASSSPGVSGSAGETQYF. In nucleotides, the CDR3 is TGTGCTAGCAGCTCCCCCGGGGTTAGCGGGAGTGCCGGGGAGACCCAGTACTTC. The chain employs TRBV7-7 and TRBJ2-5; 9 nucleotides agree with TRBD2. The germline V gene encodes CDR1 SSHAT and CDR2 FNYEAQ (reference sequence). CDR3 length: 18 residues.